The rows below give T cell receptor beta chains drawn from one sample of a study of CD4+ T cells in melanoma. Generated by immunoSEQ multiplex PCR, the TCRdb table keeps only in-frame clones and is missing some. The sample records some 10,000 clones, 55% to 75% being singletons. Sequencing was carried out using cells from a culture (not recorded whether cultured in vitro). The receptor source for this set is a human donor with melanoma. The CDR3 runs from the conserved cysteine through the conserved F or W. The D gene is left open where the match is weak. The size of a clone is reported for some rows only, either as once, few or many, or as a class for expanded clones.

.	TRBV6-1	TRBJ1-2	.	TGTGCCAGCATGAGGAGCGGCTACACCTTC	CASMRSGYTF
.	TRBV5-1	TRBJ1-1	.	TGCGCCAGCAGCCCGAGCTCCGGGGTACCTCGGGCTTTCTTT	CASSPSSGVPRAFF
.	TRBV30	TRBJ2-7	TRBD1	TGTGCCGGGACAGGGACCCACGAGCAGTACTTC	CAGTGTHEQYF
few	TRBV19	TRBJ1-5	.	TGTGCCAGTAGTCGGCGATGGGGGGGGGCGTTCCCCCAGCATTTT	CASSRRWGGAFPQHF
.	TRBV7-2	TRBJ1-1	TRBD1	TGTGCCAGCAGCTTATCCGGGACAGGGGGCGAGGGAACTGAAGCTTTCTTT	CASSLSGTGGEGTEAFF
.	TRBV23-1	TRBJ1-1	.	TGCGCCAGCAGTCAATCAATAAACGTCGGACGGAGGAACACTGAAGCTTTCTTT	CASSQSINVGRRNTEAFF
.	TRBV6-7	TRBJ2-7	.	TGTGCCAGCAGTTCAGGGCGTCAGTACGAGCAGTACTTC	CASSSGRQYEQYF
.	TRBV7-8	TRBJ2-1	TRBD1	TGTGCCAGCAGCCTGGGACAGGGAGGTTTGATGGGTATGTGGCAGTTCTTC	CASSLGQGGLMGMWQFF
few	TRBV2	TRBJ2-1	TRBD2	TGTGCCAGCAGTGGGACTAGCGGGGGGAATGAGCAGTTCTTC	CASSGTSGGNEQFF
.	TRBV27	TRBJ2-1	TRBD2	TGTGCCAGCACCTTTCGCAGCGGGGGTAATGAGCAGTTCTTC	CASTFRSGGNEQFF
.	TRBV18	TRBJ1-5	.	TGTGCCAGCTCAGTCGATAGCAATCAGCCCCAGCATTTT	CASSVDSNQPQHF
.	TRBV4-2	TRBJ2-3	TRBD2	TGTGCCAGCAGCCGAACGGGGACTAGCGGTAGCACAGATACGCAGTATTTT	CASSRTGTSGSTDTQYF
few	TRBV5-4	TRBJ1-4	.	TGTGCCAGCACCCACCGACAGGCCGAGGATGAAAAACTGTTTTTT	CASTHRQAEDEKLFF
.	TRBV6-4	TRBJ1-1	.	TGTGCCAGCAGTATTTCCCGGGACACTGAAGCTTTCTTT	CASSISRDTEAFF
.	TRBV18	TRBJ2-1	TRBD1	TGTGCCAGCTCAGGACAGGGCAATGAGCAGTTCTTC	CASSGQGNEQFF
.	TRBV5-1	TRBJ1-2	TRBD1	TGCGCCAGCAGCTTGGCGGGGAGGGACAGAACTAACTATGGCTACACCTTC	CASSLAGRDRTNYGYTF
.	TRBV5-1	TRBJ1-4	TRBD1	TGCGCCAGCAGCTTTGACAGGGTGGGTAAACTGTTTTTT	CASSFDRVGKLFF
.	TRBV4-1	TRBJ2-5	TRBD2	TGCGCCAGCAGCCAGCTAGCGGGACAAGAGACCCAGTACTTC	CASSQLAGQETQYF
few	TRBV23-1	TRBJ2-2	.	TGCGCCAGCAGTCACCCCCGGGGCTCTACGAACACCGGGGAGCTGTTTTTT	CASSHPRGSTNTGELFF
.	TRBV6-5	TRBJ1-2	.	TGTGCCAGCAGCCCATCCGGAGTCTATGGCTACACCTTC	CASSPSGVYGYTF
.	TRBV7-3	TRBJ2-1	.	TGTGCCAGCAGCTTAGGGTCCGTGAATGAGCAGTTCTTC	CASSLGSVNEQFF
.	TRBV10-3	TRBJ2-3	.	TGTGCCATCAGGGCTAACGGGGGGCCGGTGGATACGCAGTATTTT	CAIRANGGPVDTQYF
.	TRBV19	TRBJ1-2	.	TGTGCCAGTAGCCAGTCCCGTCCTTATGGCTACACCTTC	CASSQSRPYGYTF
.	TRBV19	TRBJ2-4	.	TGTGCCAGTAGTAGGGGGTCAGGAGGCATTCAGTACTTC	CASSRGSGGIQYF
medium-sized	TRBV2	TRBJ2-7	.	TGTGCCAGCGTCACCCCGCTGACCTACGAGCAGTACTTC	CASVTPLTYEQYF
.	TRBV6-1	TRBJ2-7	TRBD1	TGTGCCAGTCGGGGACAGGCTTTTGTCTACGAGCAGTACTTC	CASRGQAFVYEQYF
few	TRBV11-2	TRBJ2-3	.	TGTGCCAGCAGCTTAGTCAGGGGAGATACGCAGTATTTT	CASSLVRGDTQYF
few	TRBV2	TRBJ2-7	.	TGTGCCAGCAGTGCTGCCGGGAAGCAGTACTTC	CASSAAGKQYF
.	TRBV18	TRBJ1-4	.	TGTGCCAGCTCACCTAACAGGGCAGCTGAAAAACTGTTTTTT	CASSPNRAAEKLFF
.	TRBV2	TRBJ2-2	.	TGTGCCAGCAGTGAACTCGGCACCGGGGAGCTGTTTTTT	CASSELGTGELFF
.	TRBV10-3	TRBJ1-5	TRBD1	TGTGCCATCAGTGACTCGACAGGGTATCAGCCCCAGCATTTT	CAISDSTGYQPQHF
.	TRBV11-3	TRBJ2-2	.	TGTGCCAGCAGCTTAGGGCGGTCAGGCACCGGGGAGCTGTTTTTT	CASSLGRSGTGELFF
.	TRBV14	TRBJ2-1	TRBD2	TGTGCCAGCAGCCTCCGGGGGGGGGAGGGATCCAATGAGCAGTTCTTC	CASSLRGGEGSNEQFF
.	TRBV6-5	TRBJ1-1	.	TGTGCCAGCAGTTACTCGACAGGATCCATGAACACTGAAGCTTTCTTT	CASSYSTGSMNTEAFF
.	TRBV7-9	TRBJ1-6	.	TGTGCCAGCAGCGCCAGATGGGATTCACCCCTCCACTTT	CASSARWDSPLHF
.	TRBV6-1	TRBJ2-1	TRBD2	TGTGCCAGCAACATGGGCGGGGGAGGCTACAATGAGCAGTTCTTC	CASNMGGGGYNEQFF
.	TRBV6-6	TRBJ2-2	.	TGTGCCAGCAGACCTGCTAGGGGAGGTGATACCGGGGAGCTGTTTTTT	CASRPARGGDTGELFF
few	TRBV6-1	TRBJ1-2	.	TGTGCCAGCAGTGCCCGGTGGGGAGGCTACACCTTC	CASSARWGGYTF
.	TRBV11-3	TRBJ2-5	.	TGTGCCAGCAGCTTGCGGTATTGGGAGACCCAGTACTTC	CASSLRYWETQYF
.	TRBV4-1	TRBJ1-2	.	TGCGCCAGCAGCCAAGATTGGCGTGGCTACACCTTC	CASSQDWRGYTF
once	TRBV10-3	TRBJ2-2	.	TGTGCCATCAGTGTTATCCTCGACTTTGCCGGGGAGCTGTTTTTT	CAISVILDFAGELFF
.	TRBV9	TRBJ1-6	.	TGTGCCAGCAGCGTAGGGGCCTCCTATAATTCACCCCTCCACTTT	CASSVGASYNSPLHF
.	TRBV27	TRBJ1-1	.	TGTGCCAGCGGCGAGGGGGGGCGAGCTTTCTTT	CASGEGGRAFF
few	TRBV5-4	TRBJ2-7	.	TGTGCCAGCCATTCGTTGGCTGGGGGGCGCGAGCAGTACTTC	CASHSLAGGREQYF
.	TRBV4-2	TRBJ2-3	TRBD2	TGTGCCAGCAGCTCAGGACTAGCGGGGGGGCTATACACAGATACGCAGTATTTT	CASSSGLAGGLYTDTQYF
few	TRBV4-2	TRBJ1-5	.	TGTGCCAGCAGCCGCAGCGGAACAGGGAATCAGCCCCAGCATTTT	CASSRSGTGNQPQHF
.	TRBV10-3	TRBJ2-1	TRBD2	TGTGCCATCAGTACCGGGACTAAAGAGCAGTTCTTC	CAISTGTKEQFF
few	TRBV5-4	TRBJ1-2	.	TGTGCCAGCAGCTTGCGGGGTTTTAACTATGGCTACACCTTC	CASSLRGFNYGYTF
.	TRBV9	TRBJ1-3	.	TGTGCCTCCAACCTGTATGAGGGAAACACCATATATTTT	CASNLYEGNTIYF
.	TRBV29-1	TRBJ2-2	.	TGCAGCATGAAGGGTATACAGAAGTCTGGGGCGAACACCGGGGAGCTGTTTTTT	CSMKGIQKSGANTGELFF
.	TRBV4-1	TRBJ2-7	.	TGCGCCAGCAGCCAAGTCCGGGACTCCTACGAGCAGTACTTC	CASSQVRDSYEQYF
few	TRBV6-5	TRBJ1-2	TRBD1	TGTGCCAGCAGTTACACCTCCGGGACAGCCGCCTATGGCTACACCTTC	CASSYTSGTAAYGYTF